These 5 T cell receptor beta chains originate from one sample sequenced in a study of control samples from healthy donors and cancer patients. TCRdb's copy holds only in-frame clones and misses some; the assay was immunoSEQ multiplex PCR. The sample carries 160,000 or so clones, over 90% recorded once. Sequences were obtained from blood. These receptors all come from a man aged 50-59 years in good health.

This chain uses TRBV29-1 with TRBJ2-1; 8 bases agree with TRBD2. Looked up from germline, CDR1 is SQVTM and CDR2 is ANQGSEA. V dropped 7 bases and J dropped 7; count of bases not matched to a gene: 6. This CDR3 region has 12 residues. Here the CDR3 reads CSAGGGLNEQFF. In DNA form, the CDR3 reads TGCAGCGCCGGGGGGGGCTTGAATGAGCAGTTCTTC.

The chain is built from TRBV7-2 and TRBJ2-7; perhaps TRBD2 as D (5 bases). The germline V gene encodes CDR1 SGHTA and CDR2 FQGNSA. The V end was cut by 2 bases, the J end by 5 bases, with 16 bases between. The CDR3 is 15 residues long. The CDR3: CASSLSSLANDEQYF. The CDR3 DNA sequence: TGTGCCAGCAGCTTAAGTTCGCTAGCAAACGACGAGCAGTACTTC.

This clone is a singleton in its sample. The chain is built from TRBV11-1 and TRBJ2-7; TRBD2 matches at 9 bases. This CDR3 has 15 residues. With V trimmed by 3 bases and J by 3 bases, 6 bases remained unmatched. CDR1 and CDR2 (germline): SGHAT, FQDESV (reference sequence). CDR3 in DNA: TGTGCCAGCAGCTTGGGTCCGACTAGCGGCTACGAGCAGTACTTC. This gives the protein CASSLGPTSGYEQYF.

This chain connects TRBV9 to TRBJ1-4; D is possibly TRBD1 (5 bases). V was trimmed by 2 bases and J by 0 bases, leaving 8 bases between them. CDR3 length: 15 amino acids. Germline V gene data show CDR1 as SGDLS and CDR2 as YYNGEE. As DNA, the CDR3 is TGTGCCAGCAGCGTCCGGGGCGCAACTAATGAAAAACTGTTTTTT. It translates to CASSVRGATNEKLFF.

V and J are TRBV19 and TRBJ2-2; D uncertain. There are 12 residues in the CDR3. Trimming took 7 bases from V and 6 from J, leaving 9 bases between them. CDR1 LNHDA and CDR2 SQIVND come from the germline V gene (reference sequence). The CDR3 coding sequence is TGTGCCAGTAACGACATGCCCGGGGAGCTGTTTTTT. It specifies CASNDMPGELFF.